This is a list of T cell receptor beta chains from one sample in a study of OX40 agonist ivuxolimab in advanced cancers. Method: immunoSEQ multiplex PCR; TCRdb's copy keeps in-frame clones and lacks some. The table lists more than 45,000 clones, 88% of them singletons. The starting material was CD4+ or CD8+ T cells sorted from blood, obtained in a trial of the OX40 agonist ivuxolimab. Receptors were obtained from an adult with an advanced solid tumor such as melanoma, head and neck, liver or kidney cancer. Both conserved end residues are part of each CDR3. D genes are given only for firm matches.

V,D,J,CDR3
TRBV10-3,.,TRBJ1-3,CAISESQVSSGNTIYF
TRBV10-3,TRBD1,TRBJ2-1,CAISEGTGNNEQFF
TRBV18,TRBD2,TRBJ2-3,CASSPLAGVFSDTQYF
TRBV12-5,.,TRBJ2-7,CASGPGAHEQYF
TRBV14,.,TRBJ2-7,CASSQLGEWYEQYF
TRBV19,.,TRBJ1-2,CASSTGQINYGYTF
TRBV7-8,TRBD2,TRBJ2-1,CASSLAGGVGFYNEQFF
TRBV19,TRBD1,TRBJ1-3,CASRQGGHTIYF
TRBV6-5,TRBD1,TRBJ1-2,CASRTGDYGYTF
TRBV28,TRBD2,TRBJ2-5,CASRPTSGRKETQYF
TRBV7-8,TRBD2,TRBJ2-1,CASSLDTSVDEQFF
TRBV2,.,TRBJ1-3,CASRPGPGNTIYF
TRBV2,.,TRBJ2-7,CASSEARRTNDEQYF
TRBV10-2,TRBD1,TRBJ2-7,CASSGQGFEQYF
TRBV27,.,TRBJ1-2,CASGRVSANYGYTF
TRBV27,.,TRBJ2-5,CASRFAEAQYF
TRBV9,.,TRBJ2-7,CASSVGPGSNYEQYF
TRBV6-6,.,TRBJ1-3,CASSQHAGSGNTIYF
TRBV11-2,.,TRBJ1-2,CASRLGRDGYTF
TRBV15,TRBD1,TRBJ2-7,CATSSQYRGNYEQYF
TRBV11-2,TRBD2,TRBJ2-2,CASSSPRGGANTGELFF
TRBV28,.,TRBJ2-1,CASLPESYNEQFF
TRBV28,.,TRBJ2-7,CATYPGPRARYEQYF
TRBV15,TRBD2,TRBJ2-1,CATSSSPGLAGGEQFF
TRBV28,TRBD1,TRBJ2-7,CASIPSGQGMYEQYF
TRBV10-3,.,TRBJ1-1,CAIRPQGLNEAFF
TRBV7-3,.,TRBJ2-7,CASSPAPSYEQYF
TRBV5-1,.,.,CASSLGQGINEQYF
TRBV10-3,.,TRBJ1-5,CAIKEANQPQHF
TRBV30,.,TRBJ1-2,CAWSVDRNIYGYTF
TRBV5-4,TRBD1,TRBJ2-7,CASSTLDRTPYEQYF
TRBV27,TRBD1,TRBJ2-2,CASRRQGAGWTGELFF
TRBV11-3,.,TRBJ2-2,CASSPGGGELFF
TRBV9,.,TRBJ2-3,CASSPQSTDTQYF
TRBV6-6,TRBD1,TRBJ1-5,CASSYSGQSNQPQHF
TRBV9,.,TRBJ2-7,CASSVGLLGYEQYF
TRBV7-7,.,TRBJ2-1,CASSLDLAHNNEQFF
TRBV6-5,.,TRBJ1-4,CASSYLDTVNEKLFF
TRBV30,TRBD1,TRBJ2-7,CAWSVGTVSYEQYF
TRBV28,TRBD2,TRBJ2-1,CASSLSEREAKYNEQFF
TRBV5-1,.,TRBJ2-3,CASRFGGTDTQYF
TRBV21-1,.,TRBJ2-5,CASSKVAGGETQYF
TRBV13,.,TRBJ1-4,CASSPGGRGNEKLFF
TRBV27,TRBD2,TRBJ2-2,CASSLAGGNTGELFF
TRBV19,TRBD2,TRBJ2-1,CASNYKTSGSYEQFF
TRBV5-1,TRBD1,TRBJ2-6,CASSLTGQGSSGANVLTF
TRBV5-1,.,TRBJ2-2,CASSWGDSTGELFF
TRBV28,.,TRBJ2-3,CASSSDTTDTQYF